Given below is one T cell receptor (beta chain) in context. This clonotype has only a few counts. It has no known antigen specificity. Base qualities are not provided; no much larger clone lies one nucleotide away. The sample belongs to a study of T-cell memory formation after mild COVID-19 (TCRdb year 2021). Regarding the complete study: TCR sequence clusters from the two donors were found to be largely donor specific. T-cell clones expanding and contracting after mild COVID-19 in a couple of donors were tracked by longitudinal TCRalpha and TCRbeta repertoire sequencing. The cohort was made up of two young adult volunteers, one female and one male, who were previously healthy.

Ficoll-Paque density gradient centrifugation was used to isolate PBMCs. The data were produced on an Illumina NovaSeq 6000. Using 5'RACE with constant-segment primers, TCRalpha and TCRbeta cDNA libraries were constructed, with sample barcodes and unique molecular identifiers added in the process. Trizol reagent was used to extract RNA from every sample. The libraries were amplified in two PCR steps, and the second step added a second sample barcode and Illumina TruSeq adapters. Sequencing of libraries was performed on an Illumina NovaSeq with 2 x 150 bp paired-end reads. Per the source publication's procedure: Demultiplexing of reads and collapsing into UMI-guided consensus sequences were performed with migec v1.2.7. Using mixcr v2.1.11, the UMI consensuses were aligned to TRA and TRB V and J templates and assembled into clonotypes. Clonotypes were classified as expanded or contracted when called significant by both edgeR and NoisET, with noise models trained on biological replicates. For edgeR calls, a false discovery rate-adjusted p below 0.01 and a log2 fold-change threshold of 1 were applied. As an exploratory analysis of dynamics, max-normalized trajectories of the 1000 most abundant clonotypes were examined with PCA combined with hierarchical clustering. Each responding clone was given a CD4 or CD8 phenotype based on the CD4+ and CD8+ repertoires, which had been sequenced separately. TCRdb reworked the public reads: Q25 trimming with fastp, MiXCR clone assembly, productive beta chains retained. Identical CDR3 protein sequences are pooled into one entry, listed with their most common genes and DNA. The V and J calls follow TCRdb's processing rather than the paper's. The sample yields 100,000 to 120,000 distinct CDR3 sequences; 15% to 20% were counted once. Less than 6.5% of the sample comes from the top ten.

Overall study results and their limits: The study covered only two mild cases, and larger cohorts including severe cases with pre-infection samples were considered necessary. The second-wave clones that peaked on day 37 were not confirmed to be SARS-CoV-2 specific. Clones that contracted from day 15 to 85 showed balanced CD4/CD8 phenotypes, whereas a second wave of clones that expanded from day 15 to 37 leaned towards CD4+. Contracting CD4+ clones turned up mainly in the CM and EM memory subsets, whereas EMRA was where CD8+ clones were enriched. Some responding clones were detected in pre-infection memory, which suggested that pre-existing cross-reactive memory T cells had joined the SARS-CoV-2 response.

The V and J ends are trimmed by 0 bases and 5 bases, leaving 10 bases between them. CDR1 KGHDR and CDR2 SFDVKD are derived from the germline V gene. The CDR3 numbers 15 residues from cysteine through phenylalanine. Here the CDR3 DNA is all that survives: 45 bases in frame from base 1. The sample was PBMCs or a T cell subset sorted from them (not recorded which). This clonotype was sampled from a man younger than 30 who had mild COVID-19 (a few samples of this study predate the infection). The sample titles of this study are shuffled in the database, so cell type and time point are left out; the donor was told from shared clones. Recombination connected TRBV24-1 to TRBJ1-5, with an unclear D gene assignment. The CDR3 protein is CATSDLGPSDQPQHF. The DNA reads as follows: TGTGCCACCAGTGATTTGGGCCCTTCGGATCAGCCCCAGCATTTT.